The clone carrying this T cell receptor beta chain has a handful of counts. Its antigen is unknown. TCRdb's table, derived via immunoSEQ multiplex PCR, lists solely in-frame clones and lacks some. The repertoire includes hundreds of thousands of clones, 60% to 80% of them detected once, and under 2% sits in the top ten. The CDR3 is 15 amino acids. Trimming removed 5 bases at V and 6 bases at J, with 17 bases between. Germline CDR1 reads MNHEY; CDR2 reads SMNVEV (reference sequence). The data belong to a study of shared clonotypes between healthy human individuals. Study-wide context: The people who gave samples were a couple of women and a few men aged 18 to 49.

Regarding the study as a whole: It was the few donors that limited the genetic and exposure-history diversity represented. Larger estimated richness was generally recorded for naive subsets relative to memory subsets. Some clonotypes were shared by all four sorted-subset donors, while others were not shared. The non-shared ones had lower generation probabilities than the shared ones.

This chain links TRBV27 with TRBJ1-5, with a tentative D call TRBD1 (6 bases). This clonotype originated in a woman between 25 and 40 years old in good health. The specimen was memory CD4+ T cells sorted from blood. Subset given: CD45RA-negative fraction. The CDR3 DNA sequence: TGTGCCAGCAGTCCCGGGCGGGGGGCGCGTCAGCCCCAGCATTTT. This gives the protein CASSPGRGARQPQHF.